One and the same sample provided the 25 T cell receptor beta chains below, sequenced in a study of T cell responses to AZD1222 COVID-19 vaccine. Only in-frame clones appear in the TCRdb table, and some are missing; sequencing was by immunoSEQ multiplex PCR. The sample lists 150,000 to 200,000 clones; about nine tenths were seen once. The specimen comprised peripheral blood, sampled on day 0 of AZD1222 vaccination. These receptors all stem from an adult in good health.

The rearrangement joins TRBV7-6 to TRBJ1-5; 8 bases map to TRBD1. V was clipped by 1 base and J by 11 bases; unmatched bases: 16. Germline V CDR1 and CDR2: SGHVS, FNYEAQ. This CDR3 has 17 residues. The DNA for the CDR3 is TGTGCCAGCAGCTTAGGTAGTAGCAGGGGGCTCCTTTATTCCCAGCATTTT. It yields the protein CASSLGSSRGLLYSQHF.

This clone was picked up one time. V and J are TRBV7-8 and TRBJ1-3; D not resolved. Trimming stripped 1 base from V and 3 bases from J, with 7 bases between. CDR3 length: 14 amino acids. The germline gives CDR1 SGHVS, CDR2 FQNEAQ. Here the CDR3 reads CASSLVGYGNTIYF. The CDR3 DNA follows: TGTGCCAGCAGCTTAGTAGGGTATGGAAACACCATATATTTT.

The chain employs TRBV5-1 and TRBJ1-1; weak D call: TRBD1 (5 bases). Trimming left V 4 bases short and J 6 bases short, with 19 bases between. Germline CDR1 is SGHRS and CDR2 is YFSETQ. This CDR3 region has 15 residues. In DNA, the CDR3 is TGCGCCAGCAGCGCGGGGGACCGCCCAGACGCTGAAGCTTTCTTT. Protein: CASSAGDRPDAEAFF.

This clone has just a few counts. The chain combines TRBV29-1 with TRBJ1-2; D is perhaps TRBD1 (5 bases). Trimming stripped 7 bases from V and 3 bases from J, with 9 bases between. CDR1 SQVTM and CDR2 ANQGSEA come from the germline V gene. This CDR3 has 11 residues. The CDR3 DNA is TGCAGCGGGCAGGGAGACTATGGCTACACCTTC. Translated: CSGQGDYGYTF.

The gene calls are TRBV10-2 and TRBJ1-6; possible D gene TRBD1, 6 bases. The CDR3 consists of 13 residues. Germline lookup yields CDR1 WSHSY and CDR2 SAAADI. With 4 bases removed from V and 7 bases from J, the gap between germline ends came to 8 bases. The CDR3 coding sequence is TGCGCCAGCAGTGGACAGGTCAATTCACCCCTCCACTTT. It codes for CASSGQVNSPLHF.

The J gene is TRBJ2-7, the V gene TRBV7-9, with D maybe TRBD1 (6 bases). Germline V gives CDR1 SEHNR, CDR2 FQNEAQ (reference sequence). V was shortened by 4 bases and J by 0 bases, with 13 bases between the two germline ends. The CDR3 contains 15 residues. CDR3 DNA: TGTGCCAGCAGCTCCTGGGACACAACCTCCTACGAGCAGTACTTC. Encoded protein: CASSSWDTTSYEQYF.

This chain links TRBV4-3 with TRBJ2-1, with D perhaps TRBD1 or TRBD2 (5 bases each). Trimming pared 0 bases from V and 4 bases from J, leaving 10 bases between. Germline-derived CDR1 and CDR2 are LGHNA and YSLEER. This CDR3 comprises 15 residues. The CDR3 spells CASSQDGAQYNEQFF. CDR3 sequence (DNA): TGCGCCAGCAGCCAAGACGGGGCTCAATACAATGAGCAGTTCTTC.

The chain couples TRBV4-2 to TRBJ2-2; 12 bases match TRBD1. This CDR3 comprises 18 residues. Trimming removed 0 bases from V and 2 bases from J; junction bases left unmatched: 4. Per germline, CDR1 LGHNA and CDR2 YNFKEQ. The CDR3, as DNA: TGTGCCAGCAGCCAAGATTCCGGGACAGGGGGCAACACCGGGGAGCTGTTTTTT. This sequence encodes CASSQDSGTGGNTGELFF.

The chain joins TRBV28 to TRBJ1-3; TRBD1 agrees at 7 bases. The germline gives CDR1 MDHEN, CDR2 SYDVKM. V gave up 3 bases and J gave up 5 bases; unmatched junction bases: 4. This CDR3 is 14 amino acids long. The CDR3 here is CASSLSGGRNTIYF. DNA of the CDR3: TGTGCCAGCAGTTTGTCAGGGGGTCGAAACACCATATATTTT. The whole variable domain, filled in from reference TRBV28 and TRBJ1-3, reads DVKVTQSSRYLVKRTGEKVFLECVQDMDHENMFWYRQDPGLGLRLIYFSYDVKMKEKGDIPEGYSVSREKKERFSLILESASTNQTSMYLCASSLSGGRNTIYFGEGSWLTVV.

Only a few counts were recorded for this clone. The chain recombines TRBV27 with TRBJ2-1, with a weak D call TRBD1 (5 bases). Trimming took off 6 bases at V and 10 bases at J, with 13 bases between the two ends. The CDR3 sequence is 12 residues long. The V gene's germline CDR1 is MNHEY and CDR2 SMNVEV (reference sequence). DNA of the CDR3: TGTGCCAGCAGCCAGCAGGGCCTGGAGCAGTTCTTC. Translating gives CASSQQGLEQFF.

The CDR3 nucleotides are TGTGCCAGCAGCCAAGACGGGACTGCTAGGTACAATGAGCAGTTCTTC. It specifies CASSQDGTARYNEQFF. The V and J genes are TRBV3-1 (or the pseudogene TRBV3-2) and TRBJ2-1, with D possibly being TRBD2 (6 bases). Germline lookup yields CDR1 LGHDT and CDR2 YNNKEL (reference sequence). V gave up 0 bases and J gave up 4 bases, with 13 bases separating them. The CDR3 is 16 amino acids.

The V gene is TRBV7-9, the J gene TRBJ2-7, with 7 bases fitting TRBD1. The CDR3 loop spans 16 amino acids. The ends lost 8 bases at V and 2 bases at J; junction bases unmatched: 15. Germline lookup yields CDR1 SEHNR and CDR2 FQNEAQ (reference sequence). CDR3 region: CASRRVTGQVAYEQYF. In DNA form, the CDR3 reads TGTGCCAGCCGCCGGGTGACAGGGCAAGTAGCCTACGAGCAGTACTTC.

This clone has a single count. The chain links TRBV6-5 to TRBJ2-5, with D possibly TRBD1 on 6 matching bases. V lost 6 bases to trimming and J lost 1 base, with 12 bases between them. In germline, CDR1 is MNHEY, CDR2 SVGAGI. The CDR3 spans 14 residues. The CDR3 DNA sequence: TGTGCCAGCAGCCCGGGACATGTCCAAGAGACCCAGTACTTC. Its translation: CASSPGHVQETQYF.

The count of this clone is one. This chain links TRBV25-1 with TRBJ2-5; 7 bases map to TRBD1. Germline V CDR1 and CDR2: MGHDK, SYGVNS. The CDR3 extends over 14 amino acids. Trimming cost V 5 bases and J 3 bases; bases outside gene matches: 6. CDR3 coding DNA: TGTGCCAGCAGTTCCCTCGGGACAGAAGAGACCCAGTACTTC. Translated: CASSSLGTEETQYF.

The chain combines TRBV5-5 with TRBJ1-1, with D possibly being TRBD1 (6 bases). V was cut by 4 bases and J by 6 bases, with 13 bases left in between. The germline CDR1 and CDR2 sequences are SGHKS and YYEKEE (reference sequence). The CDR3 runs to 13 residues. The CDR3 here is CASSGQLGAEAFF. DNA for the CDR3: TGTGCCAGCAGCGGACAGCTAGGAGCTGAAGCTTTCTTT. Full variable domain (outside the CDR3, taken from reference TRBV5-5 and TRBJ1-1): DAGVTQSPTHLIKTRGQQVTLRCSPISGHKSVSWYQQVLGQGPQFIFQYYEKEERGRGNFPDRFSARQFPNYSSELNVNALLLGDSALYLCASSGQLGAEAFFGQGTRLTVV.

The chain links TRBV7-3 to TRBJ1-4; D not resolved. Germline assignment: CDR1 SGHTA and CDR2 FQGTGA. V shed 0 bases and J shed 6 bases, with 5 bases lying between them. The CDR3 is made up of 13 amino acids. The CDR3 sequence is CASSLTSYEKLFF. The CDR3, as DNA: TGTGCCAGCAGCTTAACAAGTTATGAAAAACTGTTTTTT.

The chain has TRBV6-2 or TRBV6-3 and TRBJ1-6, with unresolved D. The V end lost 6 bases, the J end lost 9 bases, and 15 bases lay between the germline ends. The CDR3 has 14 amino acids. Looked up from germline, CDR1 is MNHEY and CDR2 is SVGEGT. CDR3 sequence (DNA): TGTGCCAGCAGCCCCCCCCGAGCCCGTTCACCCCTCCACTTT. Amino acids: CASSPPRARSPLHF.

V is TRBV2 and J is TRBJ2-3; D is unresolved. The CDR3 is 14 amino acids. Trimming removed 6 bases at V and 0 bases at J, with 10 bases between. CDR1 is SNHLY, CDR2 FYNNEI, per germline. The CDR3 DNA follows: TGTGCCAGCAGGCTGGTCTCTAGCACAGATACGCAGTATTTT. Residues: CASRLVSSTDTQYF.

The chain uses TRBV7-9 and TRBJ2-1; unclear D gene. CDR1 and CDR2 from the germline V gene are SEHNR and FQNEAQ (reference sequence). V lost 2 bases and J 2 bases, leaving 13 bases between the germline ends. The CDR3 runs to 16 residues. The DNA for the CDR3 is TGTGCCAGCAGCTTATATACTACAGTGACCTACAATGAGCAGTTCTTC. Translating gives CASSLYTTVTYNEQFF.

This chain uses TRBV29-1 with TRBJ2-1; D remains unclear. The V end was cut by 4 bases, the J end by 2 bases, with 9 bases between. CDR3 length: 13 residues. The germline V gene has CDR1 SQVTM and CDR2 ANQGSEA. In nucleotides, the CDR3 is TGCAGCGTTGGTCTGGGGACCTACAATGAGCAGTTCTTC. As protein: CSVGLGTYNEQFF.

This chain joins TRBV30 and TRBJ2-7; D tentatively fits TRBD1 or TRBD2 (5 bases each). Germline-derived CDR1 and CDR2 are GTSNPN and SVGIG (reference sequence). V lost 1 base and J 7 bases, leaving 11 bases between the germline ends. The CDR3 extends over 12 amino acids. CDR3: CAWSARWGEQYF. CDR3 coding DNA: TGTGCCTGGAGTGCCCGTTGGGGGGAGCAGTACTTC.

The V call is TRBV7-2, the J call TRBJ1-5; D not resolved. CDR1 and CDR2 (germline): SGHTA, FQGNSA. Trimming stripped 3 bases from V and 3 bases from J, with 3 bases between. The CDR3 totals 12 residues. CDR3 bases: TGTGCCAGCAGCTTTAACAATCAGCCCCAGCATTTT. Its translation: CASSFNNQPQHF.

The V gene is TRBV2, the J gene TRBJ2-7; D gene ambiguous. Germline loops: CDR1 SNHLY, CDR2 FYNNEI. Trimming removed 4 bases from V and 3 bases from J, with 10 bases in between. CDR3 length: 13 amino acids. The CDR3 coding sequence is TGTGCCAGCAGTGTTCTTGGGCTCTACGAGCAGTACTTC. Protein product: CASSVLGLYEQYF.

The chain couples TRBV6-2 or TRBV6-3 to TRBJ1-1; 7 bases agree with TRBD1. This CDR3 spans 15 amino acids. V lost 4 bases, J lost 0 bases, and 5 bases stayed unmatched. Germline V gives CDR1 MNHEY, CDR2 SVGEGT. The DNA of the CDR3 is TGTGCCAGCAGTTCCCAAGGACAGGTGAACACTGAAGCTTTCTTT. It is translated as CASSSQGQVNTEAFF.

In nucleotides, the CDR3 is TGTGCCAGCAGCTATAGAGGCAATGAGCAGTTCTTC. Translated, it gives CASSYRGNEQFF. This chain connects TRBV7-9 to TRBJ2-1; D gene ambiguous. Deletions cut 4 bases from V and 6 bases from J, with 7 bases between. This CDR3 comprises 12 residues. Germline assignment: CDR1 SEHNR and CDR2 FQNEAQ (reference sequence).